The clone carrying this T cell receptor (beta chain) was counted a few times. Per germline, CDR1 DFQATT and CDR2 SNEGSKA (reference sequence). The CDR3 is 11 residues long. The ends were cut back, 3 bases at V and 9 bases at J, with 6 bases in the middle. It was with unique molecular identifiers that the TCRbeta library was prepared. Each CDR3 protein gets one entry after TCRdb re-called the PCR reads with MiXCR. The sample contains over 550,000 distinct CDR3 sequences, about 10% of which appear only once. This specimen belongs to a study of T-cell reconstitution after alpha-beta-depleted transplantation in children.

This rearrangement joins TRBV20-1 to TRBJ2-6, with no clear D. This TCR was recovered from a human donor who donated a stem cell graft to a child with acute myeloid leukemia. This sample comprised PBMCs from the stem cell graft donor, obtained from the stem cell graft. CDR3 sequence: CSASDNNVLTF. The CDR3 DNA is TGCAGTGCTAGTGACAACAACGTCCTGACTTTC.